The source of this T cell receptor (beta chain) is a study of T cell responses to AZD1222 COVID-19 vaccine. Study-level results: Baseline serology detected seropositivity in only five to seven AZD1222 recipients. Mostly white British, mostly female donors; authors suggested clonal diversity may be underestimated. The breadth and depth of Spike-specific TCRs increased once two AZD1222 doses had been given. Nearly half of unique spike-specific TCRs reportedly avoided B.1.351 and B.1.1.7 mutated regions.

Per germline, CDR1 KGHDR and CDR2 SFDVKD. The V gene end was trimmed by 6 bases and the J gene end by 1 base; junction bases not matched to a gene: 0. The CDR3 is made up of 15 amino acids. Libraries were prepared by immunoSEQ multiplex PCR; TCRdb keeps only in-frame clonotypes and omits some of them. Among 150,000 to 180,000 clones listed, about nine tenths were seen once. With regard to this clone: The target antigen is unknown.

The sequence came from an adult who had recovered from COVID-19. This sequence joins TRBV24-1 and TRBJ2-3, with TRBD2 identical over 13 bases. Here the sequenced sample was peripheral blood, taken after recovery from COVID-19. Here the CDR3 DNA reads TGTGCCACCAGTACTAGCGGGAGGGGCACAGATACGCAGTATTTT. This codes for CATSTSGRGTDTQYF.